The source of this T cell receptor beta chain is a study of cytomegalovirus exposure and HLA in healthy donors. Findings of the study overall: In a later analysis, V- and J-gene trimming of beta chains associated with a DCLRE1C missense variant, replicated independently. There were around 160 TCR beta chains listed as cytomegalovirus-associated. A later analysis showed HLA-associated TCR beta chains outstripping equally common others in clonal expansion. Most of the TCR beta V segments (in an earlier analysis) were productive either about 87% or about 30% of the time.

Of note for this clone: Its specificity is unknown. An end of the junction does not agree with germline; a read error may underlie this.

60 Vbeta and 13 Jbeta primers were used in PCR. Clones were read by immunoSEQ multiplex PCR, and TCRdb kept only the in-frame ones, dropping some. The data hold roughly 100,000 clones, with about four fifths observed a single time. Sequenced material: PBMCs. This receptor was identified in a female donor in good health and CMV-seropositive.

In nucleotides, the CDR3 is TGTGCCAGCAGCCTAGCGGAGTACTCTTGGGAGCAGTACTTC. As protein: CASSLAEYSWEQYF. The chain joins TRBV7-8 to TRBJ2-7; TRBD2 aligns across 7 bases. Germline CDR1 reads SGHVS; CDR2 reads FQNEAQ. The CDR3 totals 14 residues.